The 24 T cell receptor beta chains in this list originate from one sample, sequenced in a study of OX40 agonist ivuxolimab in advanced cancers. The protocol was immunoSEQ multiplex PCR, while the TCRdb copy is restricted to in-frame clones and leaves out a portion. There are about 71,000 clones in the sample; 80% to 85% occur only once, and around 5% lies in the top ten. The material sequenced was CD4+ or CD8+ T cells sorted from blood, taken in a trial of the OX40 agonist ivuxolimab. The source of these receptors is an adult with an advanced solid tumor such as melanoma, head and neck, liver or kidney cancer.

In this sample, this clone turned up a few times. The chain combines TRBV6-5 with TRBJ2-7; tentatively, D is TRBD2 (6 bases). Germline V gene sequence: CDR1 MNHEY, CDR2 SVGAGI. The CDR3 consists of 14 residues. With 6 bases removed from V and 6 bases from J, the gap between germline ends came to 18 bases. Written as DNA, the CDR3 is TGTGCCAGCAGCCAGGGTTTAGGAGGGACCGAGCAGTACTTC. It yields the protein CASSQGLGGTEQYF.

Here the CDR3 reads CASSLSLGQGADEQYF. The CDR3 DNA follows: TGTGCCAGCAGTTTATCATTGGGACAGGGGGCCGACGAGCAGTACTTC. V gene TRBV27 combines with J gene TRBJ2-7, with 12 positions matching TRBD1. CDR1 is MNHEY, CDR2 SMNVEV, per germline (reference sequence). After removal of 0 bases from V and 5 bases from J, the junction contained 5 bases not matched to a gene. This CDR3 spans 16 amino acids.

The chain employs TRBV7-2 and TRBJ2-7; TRBD2 matches at 7 bases. CDR3 length equals 12 residues. V was clipped by 8 bases and J by 2 bases; unmatched bases: 3. CDR1 and CDR2 (germline): SGHTA, FQGNSA. In DNA, the CDR3 is TGTGCCAGCCGGGGGGAGACCTACGAGCAGTACTTC. Translating it yields CASRGETYEQYF.

This clone was found once. The gene calls are TRBV30 and TRBJ2-5, with TRBD2 identical over 8 bases. The V gene end was trimmed by 3 bases and the J gene end by 5 bases; junction bases not matched to a gene: 11. This CDR3 has 15 amino acids. Per germline, CDR1 GTSNPN and CDR2 SVGIG (reference sequence). The CDR3 region is CAWRRSGTRGETQYF. CDR3 sequence (DNA): TGTGCCTGGAGGCGTAGCGGGACCCGGGGGGAGACCCAGTACTTC.

This chain connects TRBV7-3 to TRBJ2-5, with a tentative D call TRBD2 (6 bases). Germline CDR1 SGHTA, CDR2 FQGTGA. The length of the CDR3 is 13 residues. Trimming took 5 bases from V and 3 from J, leaving 10 bases between them. The CDR3: CASSRGTEETQYF. CDR3 coding DNA: TGTGCCAGCAGCCGCGGGACCGAAGAGACCCAGTACTTC.

CDR3 loop: CASRVKPGAYEQYF. The CDR3 DNA reads TGCGCCAGCAGAGTAAAACCTGGGGCCTACGAGCAGTACTTC. The chain is built from TRBV5-1 and TRBJ2-7; D gene ambiguous. V dropped 5 bases and J dropped 2 bases, with 14 bases sitting between them. Germline V gene sequence: CDR1 SGHRS, CDR2 YFSETQ. The length of the CDR3 is 14 residues.

This clone was seen a few times. The chain employs TRBV5-4 and TRBJ1-5, with D unclear. Per germline, CDR1 SGHNT and CDR2 YYREEE (reference sequence). With 0 bases removed from V and 3 bases from J, the gap between germline ends came to 7 bases. This CDR3 is built from 14 residues. In nucleotides, the CDR3 is TGTGCCAGCAGCTTGGAGCCCGCCAATCAGCCCCAGCATTTT. Its protein is CASSLEPANQPQHF.

This chain joins TRBV28 and TRBJ2-7; 15 nucleotides agree with TRBD2. The J segment lost 4 bases and the V segment lost 4 bases, leaving 5 bases of the junction unmatched. This CDR3 has 16 residues. The V gene's germline CDR1 is MDHEN and CDR2 SYDVKM. The CDR3 is CASSSLGLAGGYEQYF. The CDR3 DNA is TGTGCCAGCAGTTCCCTTGGACTAGCGGGAGGGTACGAGCAGTACTTC.

This chain connects TRBV7-6 to TRBJ1-1; D possibly corresponds to TRBD1 (5 bases). Germline V gene lookup returns CDR1 SGHVS and CDR2 FNYEAQ. This CDR3 region has 15 residues. Trimming stripped 2 bases from V and 3 bases from J, with 13 bases between. The CDR3 region has the DNA TGTGCCAGCAGCTTAAAGCCGTGGGGGGACACTGAAGCTTTCTTT. It encodes CASSLKPWGDTEAFF.

The V call is TRBV7-9, the J call TRBJ2-7; D is unclear. This CDR3 comprises 12 residues. Looked up from germline, CDR1 is SEHNR and CDR2 is FQNEAQ (reference sequence). Trimming removed 1 base from V and 3 bases from J, with 4 bases in between. The CDR3 region has the DNA TGTGCCAGCAGCTTAGAGGTCTACGAGCAGTACTTC. This codes for CASSLEVYEQYF. Based on the CDR3 plus reference TRBV7-9 and TRBJ2-7, the full variable domain is DTGVSQNPRHKITKRGQNVTFRCDPISEHNRLYWYRQTLGQGPEFLTYFQNEAQLEKSRLLSDRFSAERPKGSFSTLEIQRTEQGDSAMYLCASSLEVYEQYFGPGTRLTVT.

The chain recombines TRBV27 with TRBJ1-3, with D unresolved. Germline V gives CDR1 MNHEY, CDR2 SMNVEV (reference sequence). V was pared by 7 bases and J by 7 bases, with 14 bases between. The CDR3 is 13 residues long. Written as DNA, the CDR3 is TGTGCCAGCACCTCTCGGATGACGAACACCATATATTTT. It is translated as CASTSRMTNTIYF.

The table lists this clone with a few counts. The chain links TRBV2 to TRBJ2-5, with 9 bases fitting TRBD2. Per germline, CDR1 SNHLY and CDR2 FYNNEI. J lost 1 base, V lost 9 bases, and 6 bases had no gene match. The CDR3 length is 14 residues. CDR3 DNA: TGTGCCAGTGGTAAGGGACTAGCCCAAGAGACCCAGTACTTC. Translating it yields CASGKGLAQETQYF.

This chain links TRBV2 with TRBJ1-1; 11 nucleotides align to TRBD1. V shed 7 bases, J shed 2 bases, and the junction held 3 bases outside the gene matches. Germline V lookup: CDR1 SNHLY, CDR2 FYNNEI. The CDR3 is 14 amino acids. CDR3 loop: CASKGTGGNTEAFF. CDR3 nucleotide sequence: TGTGCCAGCAAAGGGACAGGGGGAAACACTGAAGCTTTCTTT. Using reference TRBV2 and TRBJ1-1 for the parts outside the CDR3, the full variable domain is EPEVTQTPSHQVTQMGQEVILRCVPISNHLYFYWYRQILGQKVEFLVSFYNNEISEKSEIFDDQFSVERPDGSNFTLKIRSTKLEDSAMYFCASKGTGGNTEAFFGQGTRLTVV.

J is TRBJ2-4 and V is TRBV6-1; D tentatively fits TRBD1 or TRBD2 (7 bases each). The germline V gene has CDR1 MNHNS and CDR2 SASEGT. The V end was cut by 5 bases, the J end by 5 bases, with 13 bases between. This CDR3 contains 14 residues. CDR3 DNA: TGTGCCAGCAGTCAGACAGGGAGGGAAAACATTCAGTACTTC. Residues: CASSQTGRENIQYF.

In this sample, this clone turned up once. This chain links TRBV11-1 with TRBJ1-1, with 9 nucleotides matching TRBD1. The V gene end was trimmed by 7 bases and the J gene end by 6 bases; junction bases not matched to a gene: 9. This CDR3 has 14 residues. CDR1 SGHAT and CDR2 FQDESV come from the germline V gene (reference sequence). CDR3 protein: CASTRGQGIAEAFF. The CDR3 DNA is TGTGCCAGCACCCGGGGACAGGGAATAGCTGAAGCTTTCTTT.

The genes are TRBV6-1 and TRBJ2-2; 8 bases map to TRBD1. J gave up 5 bases and V 8 bases, and 4 bases lay outside the gene matches. Germline lookup yields CDR1 MNHNS and CDR2 SASEGT. The CDR3 consists of 13 residues. CDR3: CASGQGRTGELFF. The CDR3 DNA reads as TGTGCCAGCGGACAGGGCAGGACCGGGGAGCTGTTTTTT.

V gene TRBV5-6 combines with J gene TRBJ1-1; D is uncertain. The CDR3 is made up of 12 amino acids. V gave up 0 bases and J gave up 0 bases, with 0 bases separating them. CDR1 SGHDT and CDR2 YYEEEE come from the germline V gene. In DNA, the CDR3 is TGTGCCAGCAGCTTGGTGAACACTGAAGCTTTCTTT. Translated: CASSLVNTEAFF.

The chain carries TRBV5-4 and TRBJ1-6; D may be TRBD1 (5 bases). The ends were cut back, 3 bases at V and 6 bases at J, with 19 bases in the middle. CDR1 SGHNT and CDR2 YYREEE come from the germline V gene (reference sequence). The CDR3 has 17 amino acids. The CDR3 sequence: CASSSDSEQEFNSPLHF. CDR3 DNA: TGTGCCAGCAGCTCGGACTCCGAACAGGAATTTAATTCACCCCTCCACTTT.

This clone occurred many times. V is TRBV5-1 and J is TRBJ1-3; TRBD1 matches 8 bases. CDR1 is SGHRS and CDR2 is YFSETQ in the germline V gene. The CDR3 consists of 16 residues. J lost 2 bases, V lost 2 bases, and 6 bases had no gene match. The CDR3 protein is CASSFGLTGAGNTIYF. The CDR3 DNA follows: TGCGCCAGCAGCTTCGGTCTGACAGGGGCTGGAAACACCATATATTTT.

The V gene is TRBV7-9, the J gene TRBJ2-7; D might be TRBD1 (5 bases). V was trimmed by 1 base and J by 6 bases, leaving 7 bases between them. The CDR3 totals 12 residues. CDR1 is SEHNR and CDR2 is FQNEAQ in the germline V gene (reference sequence). The CDR3 protein is CASSLEDTEQYF. In DNA, the CDR3 is TGTGCCAGCAGCTTAGAGGACACCGAGCAGTACTTC.

With regard to this clone: The junction does not match germline at one end; this may be a read error. The CDR3 loop is CASSLAGGETQYF. The CDR3 coding sequence is TGTGCCAGCAGCCTAGCGGGAGGGGAGACCCAGTACTTC. V is TRBV7-9 and J is TRBJ2-5, with 12 bases identical to TRBD2. The CDR3 spans 13 residues. The V gene's germline CDR1 is SEHNR and CDR2 FQNEAQ (reference sequence).

This chain joins TRBV27 and TRBJ2-3; possibly TRBD2 for D (5 bases). This CDR3 is 16 amino acids long. V lost 2 bases and J lost 0, with 12 bases in between. The germline gives CDR1 MNHEY, CDR2 SMNVEV (reference sequence). The CDR3, as DNA: TGTGCCAGCAGTTTAACCTATACGGGGAGCACAGATACGCAGTATTTT. As protein: CASSLTYTGSTDTQYF.

The chain combines TRBV5-1 with TRBJ2-3, with 9 nucleotides matching TRBD1. Germline assignment: CDR1 SGHRS and CDR2 YFSETQ. This CDR3 contains 15 residues. Trimming took 0 bases from V and 4 from J; bases not matched to a gene: 3. CDR3 sequence (DNA): TGCGCCAGCAGCTTGGCGGGACAGGGACCAGATACGCAGTATTTT. Protein sequence: CASSLAGQGPDTQYF.

The gene calls are TRBV19 and TRBJ2-7; 7 bases match TRBD1. Germline V gives CDR1 LNHDA, CDR2 SQIVND (reference sequence). V trimming: 5 bases; J trimming: 4 bases; junction bases outside the gene matches: 5. This CDR3 is built from 13 residues. CDR3: CASSVQGWYEQYF. The CDR3 nucleotides read TGTGCCAGTAGTGTACAGGGGTGGTACGAGCAGTACTTC.